The sequence of this T cell receptor (beta chain) was determined in a study of T cell responses to AZD1222 COVID-19 vaccine. Study findings and constraints: Baseline seropositivity occurred in only a handful of AZD1222 recipients.

As concerns this clone: The antigen remains unidentified.

Assay: immunoSEQ multiplex PCR; the TCRdb copy retains only in-frame clones and omits some. The sample lists approximately 150,000 clones, 75% to 95% occurring once. In germline, CDR1 is SGDLS, CDR2 YYNGEE. The V end was cut by 2 bases, the J end by 2 bases, with 17 bases between. The CDR3 contains 17 residues. This clonotype originated in an adult in good health. The source material was peripheral blood, sampled on day 0 of AZD1222 vaccination. V usage is TRBV9 and J usage is TRBJ1-5; no reliable D call. CDR3 in DNA: TGTGCCAGCAGCGTCCATCAGCCTAGCAAGGGCAATCAGCCCCAGCATTTT. It codes for CASSVHQPSKGNQPQHF.